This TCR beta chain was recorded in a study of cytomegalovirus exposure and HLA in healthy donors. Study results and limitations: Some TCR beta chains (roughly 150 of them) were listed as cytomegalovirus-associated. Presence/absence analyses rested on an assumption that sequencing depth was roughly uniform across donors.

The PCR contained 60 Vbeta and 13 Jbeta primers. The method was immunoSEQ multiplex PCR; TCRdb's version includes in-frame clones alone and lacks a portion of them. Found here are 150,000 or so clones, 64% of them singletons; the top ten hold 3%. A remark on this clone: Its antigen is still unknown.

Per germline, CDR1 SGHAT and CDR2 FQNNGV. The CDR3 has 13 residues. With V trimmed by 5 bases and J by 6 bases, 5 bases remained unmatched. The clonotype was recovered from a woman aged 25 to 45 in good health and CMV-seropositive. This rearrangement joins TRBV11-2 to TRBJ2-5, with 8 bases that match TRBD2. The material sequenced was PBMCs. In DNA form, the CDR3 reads TGTGCCAGCAGCCTAGGGACTAGTCAGACCCAGTACTTC. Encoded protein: CASSLGTSQTQYF.